These 22 T cell receptor beta chains were sequenced from one sample in a study of regulatory T cells in long-lasting Graves disease. Both iRepertoire HTBI primers and Arm-PCR of CDR3 regions were used to build the TCR beta libraries. MiXCR was run by TCRdb on the multiplex PCR reads, yielding one entry per CDR3 protein. The table includes about 350,000 distinct CDR3 sequences, approximately 15% detected once. Time point of the sample: newly diagnosed GD, antithyroid drugs for less than 3 months. PBMCs provided the RNA from which the TCR library was made. These data also featured in a second study, about T cells in Graves' hyperthyroidism and ophthalmopathy.

The sample in question was peripheral blood mononuclear cells (PBMCs), obtained at new diagnosis, from a patient treated with antithyroid drugs. The receptors derive from a man aged 40-50 years with Graves disease.

This clonotype has more than one count but fewer than ten. This rearrangement joins TRBV20-1 to TRBJ2-7; D gene unclear. This CDR3 has 10 amino acids. Trimming removed 7 bases at V and 2 bases at J, with 6 bases between. Germline CDR1 reads DFQATT; CDR2 reads SNEGSKA (reference sequence). This CDR3 reads CSVLPYEQYF. In DNA form, the CDR3 reads TGCAGTGTCCTCCCCTACGAGCAGTACTTC.

This sequence joins TRBV29-1 and TRBJ2-3; possibly TRBD2 for D (6 bases). The V gene's germline CDR1 is SQVTM and CDR2 ANQGSEA. This CDR3 region has 14 residues. V lost 3 bases to trimming and J lost 2 bases, with 12 bases between them. The CDR3: CSVDARTTTDTQYF. CDR3 coding DNA: TGCAGCGTTGACGCTCGGACTACCACAGATACGCAGTATTTT.

This clonotype has a handful of counts. This chain links TRBV7-2 with TRBJ2-1; no clear D. Germline CDR1 and CDR2: SGHTA and FQGNSA. This CDR3 region has 12 residues. Trimming shortened V by 1 base and J by 10 bases, and 8 bases separated the two germline ends. CDR3 amino acids: CASSLGRWEQFF. DNA of the CDR3: TGTGCCAGCAGCTTAGGCAGATGGGAGCAGTTCTTC.

This clonotype has at least ten counts. The V call is TRBV27, the J call TRBJ1-6; a weak D match, TRBD1 (5 bases). The CDR3 runs 14 residues. The germline V gene encodes CDR1 MNHEY and CDR2 SMNVEV (reference sequence). Between the trimmed V and J ends, which lost 5 bases and 8 bases, there was a span of 13 bases. CDR3 DNA sequence: TGTGCCAGCAGTCCCCCCGGGGCGTATTCACCCCTCCACTTT. It translates to CASSPPGAYSPLHF.

In its sample, this clonotype was seen many times. V usage is TRBV7-2 and J usage is TRBJ1-5, with a tentative D call TRBD1 (6 bases). V was shortened by 4 bases and J by 1 base, with 8 bases between the two germline ends. This CDR3 comprises 14 residues. Germline assignment: CDR1 SGHTA and CDR2 FQGNSA. The CDR3 is CASSWTASNQPQHF. The CDR3 nucleotides are TGTGCCAGCAGCTGGACAGCGAGCAATCAGCCCCAGCATTTT.

This clonotype was seen a few times. The V and J genes are TRBV20-1 and TRBJ1-5, with D possibly TRBD1 on 6 matching bases. Deletions cut 6 bases from V and 5 bases from J, with 17 bases between. CDR1 and CDR2 (germline): DFQATT, SNEGSKA (reference sequence). The CDR3 runs 14 residues. CDR3 in DNA: TGCAGTGCCATTTACAGGGCGGGTTATCAGCCCCAGCATTTT. This gives the protein CSAIYRAGYQPQHF.

This clonotype was seen only a few times. This chain links TRBV27 with TRBJ2-7; weak D call: TRBD1 (6 bases). The CDR3 contains 14 residues. In germline, CDR1 is MNHEY, CDR2 SMNVEV (reference sequence). The V gene lost 3 bases and the J gene lost 2 bases, with 11 bases spanning the gap. The chain's CDR3 is CASSFSGATYEQYF. The CDR3, as DNA: TGTGCCAGCAGTTTCTCAGGGGCCACCTACGAGCAGTACTTC.

The rearrangement links TRBV5-1 to TRBJ2-2, with 10 bases that match TRBD2. Germline-derived CDR1 and CDR2 are SGHRS and YFSETQ. This CDR3 contains 18 residues. V gave up 4 bases and J gave up 4 bases; unmatched junction bases: 13. The CDR3 reads CASSRYSPSGGSTGELFF. The CDR3 bases are TGCGCCAGCAGCCGGTATTCCCCTAGCGGGGGTAGCACCGGGGAGCTGTTTTTT.

This clonotype was counted once. This chain connects TRBV6-5 to TRBJ2-3; 10 bases fit TRBD2. The CDR3 has 19 residues. V gave up 0 bases and J gave up 2 bases; unmatched junction bases: 11. Germline lookup yields CDR1 MNHEY and CDR2 SVGAGI. The chain's CDR3 is CASSYSTRLAGESTDTQYF. The CDR3 DNA reads TGTGCCAGCAGTTACTCGACCCGCCTAGCGGGGGAGTCCACAGATACGCAGTATTTT.

The chain is built from TRBV20-1 and TRBJ2-5, with 12 bases matching TRBD2. Germline loops: CDR1 DFQATT, CDR2 SNEGSKA (reference sequence). The CDR3 runs to 16 residues. The ends lost 4 bases at V and 2 bases at J; junction bases unmatched: 8. CDR3: CSATLGLAGPQETQYF. CDR3 sequence (DNA): TGCAGTGCTACCCTCGGACTAGCGGGACCGCAAGAGACCCAGTACTTC.

This clonotype was detected many times. V gene TRBV4-3 combines with J gene TRBJ1-4, with D perhaps matching TRBD1 (5 bases). This CDR3 has 15 residues. V lost 0 bases and J 10 bases, leaving 15 bases between the germline ends. Germline values: CDR1 LGHNA, CDR2 YSLEER. This CDR3 is CASSQEYGREGKLFF. The CDR3 region has the DNA TGCGCCAGCAGCCAAGAATATGGCAGGGAGGGAAAACTGTTTTTT.

A note on this clonotype: Just one base apart from a much larger clone, this may be a read error. The V gene is TRBV18, the J gene TRBJ1-5, with unresolved D. Per the germline V gene, CDR1 is KGHSH and CDR2 is LQKENI. The CDR3 has 14 residues. CDR3 bases: TGTGCCAGCTCAGCTGGAGGCCTAGATCAGCCCCATCATTTT. It specifies CASSAGGLDQPHHF.

This chain connects TRBV4-3 to TRBJ1-5; 7 positions agree with TRBD1. Trimming at V came to 3 bases and at J to 2 bases, leaving 7 bases not matched to a gene. CDR1 LGHNA and CDR2 YSLEER come from the germline V gene. CDR3 length equals 16 residues. CDR3 amino acids: CASSQGTVPGNQPQHF. The CDR3 nucleotides are TGCGCCAGCAGCCAGGGGACAGTACCGGGCAATCAGCCCCAGCATTTT.

This clonotype was observed a handful of times. This sequence joins TRBV5-4 and TRBJ2-5; tentatively, D is TRBD2 (6 bases). The CDR3 has 15 amino acids. V was pared by 1 base and J by 2 bases, with 12 bases between. CDR1 is SGHNT and CDR2 is YYREEE in the germline V gene (reference sequence). The CDR3 region has the DNA TGTGCCAGCAGCTTGCCAAATCTAGCGCAAGAGACCCAGTACTTC. Translated: CASSLPNLAQETQYF.

The J gene is TRBJ1-2, the V gene TRBV9; no clear D. The CDR3 has 14 amino acids. V was shortened by 0 bases and J by 2 bases, with 8 bases between the two germline ends. Germline V lookup: CDR1 SGDLS, CDR2 YYNGEE. The CDR3 loop is CASSVDQGNYGYTF. Here the CDR3 DNA reads TGTGCCAGCAGCGTAGATCAAGGGAACTATGGCTACACCTTC.

This clonotype was seen repeatedly, ten times or more. The rearrangement uses TRBV2 and TRBJ2-2, with TRBD1 as a possible D gene (6 bases). CDR1 is SNHLY, CDR2 FYNNEI, per germline. Trimming stripped 7 bases from V and 4 bases from J, with 22 bases between. This CDR3 spans 17 amino acids. The CDR3: CASISGRGPSSTGELFF. The DNA for the CDR3 is TGTGCCAGCATTTCTGGCAGGGGCCCTTCGAGCACCGGGGAGCTGTTTTTT.

Only a few counts were recorded for this clonotype. The gene calls are TRBV2 and TRBJ2-7; the match to TRBD1 covers 10 bases. This CDR3 region has 16 residues. V shed 6 bases and J 5 bases; nucleotides not matched to a gene: 13. Germline V gives CDR1 SNHLY, CDR2 FYNNEI. The CDR3 loop is CASSGRGTGVRDEQYF. In DNA form, the CDR3 reads TGTGCCAGCAGCGGGCGGGGGACAGGGGTACGCGACGAGCAGTACTTC.

There are a few counts of this clonotype. This chain links TRBV5-1 with TRBJ1-3, with TRBD1 as a possible D gene (6 bases). The CDR3 covers 14 residues. Trimming pared 4 bases from V and 0 bases from J, leaving 8 bases between. Germline CDR1 reads SGHRS; CDR2 reads YFSETQ. The CDR3 spells CASSRDNSGNTIYF. CDR3 DNA: TGCGCCAGCAGCCGGGACAACTCTGGAAACACCATATATTTT.

In its sample, this clonotype was seen many times. The chain links TRBV18 to TRBJ2-7; D gene unclear. This CDR3 has 15 residues. Trimming left V 3 bases short and J 5 bases short, with 17 bases between. The germline V gene encodes CDR1 KGHSH and CDR2 LQKENI. CDR3 nucleotides: TGTGCCAGCTCACCTCTTTCGGGCGACGTGGACGAGCAGTACTTC. Translating gives CASSPLSGDVDEQYF. Full variable domain (outside the CDR3, taken from reference TRBV18 and TRBJ2-7): NAGVMQNPRHLVRRRGQEARLRCSPMKGHSHVYWYRQLPEEGLKFMVYLQKENIIDESGMPKERFSAEFPKEGPSILRIQQVVRGDSAAYFCASSPLSGDVDEQYFGPGTRLTVT.

The rearrangement uses TRBV27 and TRBJ2-3; tentative D call: TRBD1 (12 bases). V was cut by 5 bases and J by 4 bases, with 25 bases left in between. CDR3 length: 18 residues. Germline values: CDR1 MNHEY, CDR2 SMNVEV (reference sequence). This CDR3 is CASSTRLAGTGGADTQYF. DNA of the CDR3: TGTGCCAGCAGTACTAGACTAGCGGGGACAGGGGGCGCAGATACGCAGTATTTT.

The chain couples TRBV20-1 to TRBJ2-5; 12 positions match TRBD2. The CDR3 runs 15 residues. After removal of 0 bases from V and 5 bases from J, the junction contained 4 bases not matched to a gene. Germline V gene lookup returns CDR1 DFQATT and CDR2 SNEGSKA (reference sequence). CDR3 residues: CSARDPSGGDETQYF. In nucleotides, the CDR3 is TGCAGTGCTAGAGATCCTAGCGGGGGGGACGAGACCCAGTACTTC.

This clonotype appeared many times. The chain carries TRBV20-1 and TRBJ2-3; a weak D match, TRBD2 (6 bases). The germline CDR1 and CDR2 sequences are DFQATT and SNEGSKA (reference sequence). The CDR3 is made up of 18 amino acids. With 2 bases removed from V and 2 bases from J, the gap between germline ends came to 23 bases. The CDR3 loop is CSARPHSGVEQYTDTQYF. CDR3 coding DNA: TGCAGTGCTAGACCCCATAGCGGTGTCGAGCAGTACACAGATACGCAGTATTTT.